This TCR beta chain comes out of a study of T cells after yellow fever vaccination. Background on the study: When fractions had low cell numbers, they were prepared with SMART-Seq v4 Ultra Low Input.

Germline trimming cut 4 bases from V and 5 bases from J; bases unmatched to any gene: 7. The CDR3 runs 15 residues. Germline loops: CDR1 LNHDA, CDR2 SQIVND (reference sequence). Template switching with 5'RACE generated the TCR cDNA and added a universal primer site and UMIs. MiXCR, run by TCRdb on the 5' RACE reads, gives a single entry per CDR3 protein. Of 70,000 or so distinct CDR3 sequences in the sample, around 7% were seen once. Findings of the study overall: Abundant bulk-derived clonotypes could contaminate FACS-sorted repertoires.

This clonotype was detected many times. Its antigen is unidentified. The sample in question was CD8+ T cells sorted from PBMCs, obtained 10 to 11 days after the first yellow fever vaccination. This TCR derives from a man aged 18 to 29 who received the YFV17D yellow fever vaccine. The chain is built from TRBV19 and TRBJ1-5; 8 bases line up with TRBD1. CDR3 region: CASSTRTGFHQPQHF. CDR3 bases: TGTGCCAGTAGTACCCGGACAGGGTTCCATCAGCCCCAGCATTTT.